Described below is a single T cell receptor beta chain sequence and its context. The length of the CDR3 is 15 residues. In germline, CDR1 is MNHEY, CDR2 SMNVEV (reference sequence). V was clipped by 5 bases and J by 1 base, with 14 bases between them. This entry is derived from a study of control samples from healthy donors and cancer patients. Libraries were prepared by immunoSEQ multiplex PCR; TCRdb keeps only in-frame clonotypes and omits some of them. Among 200,000 to 250,000 clones, about 95% were seen once, and the ten largest hold roughly 1.6%. The chain links TRBV27 to TRBJ1-1; possible D gene TRBD1, 5 bases. This receptor was taken from a man between 50 and 59 years old in good health. Sample: blood. The CDR3 sequence: CASSPLGVGNTEAFF. The CDR3 bases are TGTGCCAGCAGTCCCCTGGGGGTTGGGAACACTGAAGCTTTCTTT.